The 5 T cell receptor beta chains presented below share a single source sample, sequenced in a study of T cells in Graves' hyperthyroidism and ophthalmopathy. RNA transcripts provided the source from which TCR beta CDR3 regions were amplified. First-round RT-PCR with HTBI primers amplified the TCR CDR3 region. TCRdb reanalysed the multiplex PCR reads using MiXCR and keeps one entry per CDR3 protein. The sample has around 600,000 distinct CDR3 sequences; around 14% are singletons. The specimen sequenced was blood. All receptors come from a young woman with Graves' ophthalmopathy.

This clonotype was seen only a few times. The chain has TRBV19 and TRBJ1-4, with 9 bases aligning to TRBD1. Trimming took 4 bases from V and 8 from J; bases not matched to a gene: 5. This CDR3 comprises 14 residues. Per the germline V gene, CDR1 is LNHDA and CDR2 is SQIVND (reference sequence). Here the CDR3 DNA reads TGTGCCAGTAGTACGGGACAGGGAGGCGAAAAACTGTTTTTT. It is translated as CASSTGQGGEKLFF. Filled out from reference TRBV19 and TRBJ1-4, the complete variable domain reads DGGITQSPKYLFRKEGQNVTLSCEQNLNHDAMYWYRQDPGQGLRLIYYSQIVNDFQKGDIAEGYSVSREKKESFPLTVTSAQKNPTAFYLCASSTGQGGEKLFFGSGTQLSVL.

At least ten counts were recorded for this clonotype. Here the CDR3 reads CASSLAPSYGYTF. The CDR3 DNA is TGTGCCAGCAGTTTAGCCCCATCCTATGGCTACACCTTC. The chain couples TRBV12-3 or TRBV12-4 to TRBJ1-2; no clear D gene. V lost 0 bases and J 4 bases, leaving 6 bases between the germline ends. The CDR3 consists of 13 residues.

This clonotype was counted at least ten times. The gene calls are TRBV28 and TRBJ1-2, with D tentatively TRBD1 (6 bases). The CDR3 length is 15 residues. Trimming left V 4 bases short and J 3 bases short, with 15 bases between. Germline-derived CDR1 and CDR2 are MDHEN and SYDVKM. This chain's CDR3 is CASSSEGGLHYGYTF. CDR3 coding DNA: TGTGCCAGCAGTTCCGAGGGGGGCCTGCACTATGGCTACACCTTC.

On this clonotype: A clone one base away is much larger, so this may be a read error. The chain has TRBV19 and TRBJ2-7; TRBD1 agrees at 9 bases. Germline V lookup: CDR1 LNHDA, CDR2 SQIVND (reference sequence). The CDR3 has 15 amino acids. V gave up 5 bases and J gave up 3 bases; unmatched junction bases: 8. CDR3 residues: CASSPRTGAFYEQYF. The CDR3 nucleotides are TGTGCCAGTAGTCCCAGGACAGGGGCCTTCTACGAGCAGTACTTC.

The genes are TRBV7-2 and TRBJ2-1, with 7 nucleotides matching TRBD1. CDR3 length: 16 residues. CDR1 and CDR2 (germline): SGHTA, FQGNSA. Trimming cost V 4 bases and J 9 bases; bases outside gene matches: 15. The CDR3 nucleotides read TGTGCCAGCAGCTCTGACAGGGAAATAGGACTGACTGAGCAGTTCTTC. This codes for CASSSDREIGLTEQFF.